The 8 T cell receptor beta chains below come from one sample, sequenced in a study of Graves' ophthalmopathy and Graves' hyperthyroidism. Amplification of the TCR beta CDR3 regions used RNA transcripts (as template). RT-PCR was first run with HTBI primers, then multiplex PCR in a second round. MiXCR, applied by TCRdb to the multiplex PCR reads, yields one record per CDR3 protein. The table lists some 750,000 distinct CDR3 sequences, 40% of them singletons. Sequenced sample: peripheral blood. The receptors were sampled from an adult man with Graves' ophthalmopathy.

This clonotype was counted at least ten times. This rearrangement joins TRBV12-3 or TRBV12-4 to TRBJ2-5; D perhaps matches TRBD1 (5 bases). The CDR3 is 13 residues long. Trimming left V 7 bases short and J 6 bases short, with 15 bases between. The CDR3: CASIGAGKQTQYF. CDR3 nucleotide sequence: TGTGCCAGCATTGGCGCAGGGAAACAGACCCAGTACTTC.

In regard to this clonotype: The junction shows a germline mismatch at one end, possibly a read error. This chain connects TRBV7-9 to TRBJ2-7, with D possibly being TRBD1 (6 bases). Germline V gives CDR1 SEHNR, CDR2 FQNEAQ (reference sequence). CDR3 length: 14 residues. The CDR3: CASRPNRQVYEQYF. As DNA, the CDR3 is TGCGCCAGCAGGCCGAATAGACAGGTCTACGAGCAGTACTTC.

The V gene is TRBV5-8, the J gene TRBJ2-5; 7 bases are shared with TRBD2. Germline CDR1 and CDR2: SGHTS and YDEGEE. V lost 4 bases to trimming and J lost 2 bases; unmatched junction nucleotides: 5. CDR3 size: 14 residues. The CDR3 loop is CASSHRGDQETQYF. CDR3 sequence (DNA): TGTGCCAGCAGCCATCGGGGGGATCAAGAGACCCAGTACTTC. The whole variable domain, filled in from reference TRBV5-8 and TRBJ2-5, reads EAGVTQSPTHLIKTRGQQATLRCSPISGHTSVYWYQQALGLGLQFLLWYDEGEERNRGNFPPRFSGRQFPNYSSELNVNALELEDSALYLCASSHRGDQETQYFGPGTRLLVL.

In its sample, this clonotype was seen a few times. This chain links TRBV6-1 with TRBJ1-1; TRBD1 is a possible D gene (5 bases). Trimming removed 9 bases from V and 6 bases from J, with 17 bases in between. This CDR3 region has 13 residues. Per the germline V gene, CDR1 is MNHNS and CDR2 is SASEGT. DNA for the CDR3: TGTGCCAGTAAGGGGCTTATTGTTCCTGAAGCTTTCTTT. It specifies CASKGLIVPEAFF.

The CDR3 loop reads CASPSTLGVWRNTVQYF. The DNA of the CDR3 is TGTGCCAGCCCGTCCACACTAGGGGTCTGGCGGAATACGGTGCAGTACTTC. The rearrangement uses TRBV7-2 and TRBJ2-7; the D call may be TRBD1 or TRBD2 (5 bases each). Germline V lookup: CDR1 SGHTA, CDR2 FQGNSA. Trimming left V 8 bases short and J 9 bases short, with 32 bases between. CDR3 length equals 17 residues.

In this sample, this clonotype turned up once. The rearrangement links TRBV20-1 to TRBJ1-6; possibly TRBD1 for D (5 bases). Germline CDR1 is DFQATT and CDR2 is SNEGSKA (reference sequence). V was clipped by 3 bases and J by 7 bases, with 13 bases between them. The length of the CDR3 is 14 residues. The CDR3 reads CSARGGKENSPLHF. CDR3 nucleotides: TGCAGTGCTAGGGGGGGAAAAGAAAATTCACCCCTCCACTTT.

Concerning this clonotype: One end of the junction varies from germline; a read error may be responsible. This chain uses TRBV10-3 with TRBJ2-7; 9 positions agree with TRBD2. Germline values: CDR1 ENHRY, CDR2 SYGVKD. The CDR3 consists of 15 residues. CDR3: CASSENLGLAREQYF. CDR3 coding DNA: TGTGCCAGCAGTGAAAATCTCGGACTAGCGCGGGAGCAGTACTTC.

This clonotype was detected only a few times. J is TRBJ1-2 and V is TRBV9; D ambiguous. Trimming pared 4 bases from V and 4 bases from J, leaving 8 bases between. Germline-derived CDR1 and CDR2 are SGDLS and YYNGEE. This CDR3 comprises 12 residues. CDR3 bases: TGTGCCAGCAGCCCGCCCCCCTATGGCTACACCTTC. Translated: CASSPPPYGYTF.